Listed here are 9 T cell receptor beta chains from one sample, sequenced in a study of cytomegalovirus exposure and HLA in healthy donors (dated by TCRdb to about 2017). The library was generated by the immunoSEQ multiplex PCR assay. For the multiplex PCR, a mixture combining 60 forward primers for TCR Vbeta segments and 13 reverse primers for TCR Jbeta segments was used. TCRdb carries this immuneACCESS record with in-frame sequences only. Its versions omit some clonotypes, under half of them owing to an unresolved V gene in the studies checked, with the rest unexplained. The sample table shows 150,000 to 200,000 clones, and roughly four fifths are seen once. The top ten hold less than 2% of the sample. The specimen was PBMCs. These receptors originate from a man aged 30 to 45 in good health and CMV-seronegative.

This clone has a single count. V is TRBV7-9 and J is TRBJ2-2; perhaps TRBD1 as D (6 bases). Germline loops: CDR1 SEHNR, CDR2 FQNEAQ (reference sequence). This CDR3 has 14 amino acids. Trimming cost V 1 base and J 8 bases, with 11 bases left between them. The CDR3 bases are TGTGCCAGCAGCTTAGTTCCAGGGGAGGGGGAGCTGTTTTTT. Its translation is CASSLVPGEGELFF.

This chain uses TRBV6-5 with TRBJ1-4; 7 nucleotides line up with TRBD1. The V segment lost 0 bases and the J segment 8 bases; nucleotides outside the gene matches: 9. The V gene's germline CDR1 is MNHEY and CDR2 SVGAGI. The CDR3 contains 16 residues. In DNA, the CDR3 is TGTGCCAGCAGTTACTCACCTACAGGGGTCGGCGAAAAACTGTTTTTT. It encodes CASSYSPTGVGEKLFF.

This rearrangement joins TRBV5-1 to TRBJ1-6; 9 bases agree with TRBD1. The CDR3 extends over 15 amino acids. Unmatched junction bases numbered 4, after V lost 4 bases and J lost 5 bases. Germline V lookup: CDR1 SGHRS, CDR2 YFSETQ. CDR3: CASSPWTGDNSPLHF. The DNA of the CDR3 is TGCGCCAGCAGCCCATGGACAGGGGATAATTCACCCCTCCACTTT.

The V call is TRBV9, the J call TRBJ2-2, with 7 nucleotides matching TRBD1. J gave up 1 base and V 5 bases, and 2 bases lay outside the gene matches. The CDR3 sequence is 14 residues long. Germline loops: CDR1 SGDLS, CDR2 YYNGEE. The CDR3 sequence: CASRGQRNTGELFF. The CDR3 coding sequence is TGTGCCAGCAGGGGACAGAGGAACACCGGGGAGCTGTTTTTT. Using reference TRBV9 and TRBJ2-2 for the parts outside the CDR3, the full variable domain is DSGVTQTPKHLITATGQRVTLRCSPRSGDLSVYWYQQSLDQGLQFLIQYYNGEERAKGNILERFSAQQFPDLHSELNLSSLELGDSALYFCASRGQRNTGELFFGEGSRLTVL.

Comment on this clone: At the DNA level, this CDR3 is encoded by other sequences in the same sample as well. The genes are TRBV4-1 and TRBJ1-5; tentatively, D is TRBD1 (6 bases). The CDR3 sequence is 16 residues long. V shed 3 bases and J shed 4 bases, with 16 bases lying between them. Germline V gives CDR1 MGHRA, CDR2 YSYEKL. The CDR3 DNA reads TGCGCCAGCAGCCAGGATGGGGCAGGGGAAAATCAGCCCCAGCATTTT. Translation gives CASSQDGAGENQPQHF.

In DNA form, the CDR3 reads TGTGCCAGCGCTAGGGGGGGTGGGACTGAAGCTTTCTTT. Protein product: CASARGGGTEAFF. V gene TRBV9 combines with J gene TRBJ1-1; a possible D gene is TRBD1 (6 bases). Germline lookup yields CDR1 SGDLS and CDR2 YYNGEE. This CDR3 contains 13 residues. V dropped 7 bases and J dropped 5 bases, with 15 bases sitting between them.

The CDR3 reads CATGMLQDEQYF. The CDR3 region has the DNA TGTGCCACCGGCATGTTGCAGGACGAGCAGTACTTC. The gene calls are TRBV7-9 and TRBJ2-7, with D unresolved. This CDR3 has 12 amino acids. Trimming removed 10 bases at V and 5 bases at J, with 15 bases between. Germline V lookup: CDR1 SEHNR, CDR2 FQNEAQ (reference sequence).

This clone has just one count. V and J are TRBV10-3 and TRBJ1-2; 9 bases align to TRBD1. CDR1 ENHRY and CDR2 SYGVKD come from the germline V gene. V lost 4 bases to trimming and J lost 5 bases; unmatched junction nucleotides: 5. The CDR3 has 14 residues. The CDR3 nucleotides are TGTGCCATCAGTGGGGGACAGGGAGTATATGGCTACACCTTC. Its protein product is CAISGGQGVYGYTF.

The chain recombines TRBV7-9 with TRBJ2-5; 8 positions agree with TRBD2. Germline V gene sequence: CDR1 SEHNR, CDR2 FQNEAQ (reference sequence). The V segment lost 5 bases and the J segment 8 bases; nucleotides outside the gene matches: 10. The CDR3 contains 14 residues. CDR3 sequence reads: CASSPWGREETQYF. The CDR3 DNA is TGTGCCAGCAGCCCCTGGGGGCGGGAGGAAACCCAGTACTTC.